The present TCR beta chain was sequenced within a study of blood T cell repertoires in COVID-19. Study summary: Sources were T cells, B-cell-depleted T cells, or PBMCs; the material itself was cDNA or gDNA.

This clone was counted a single time. Germline V gene lookup returns CDR1 SGHNT and CDR2 YENEEA. This CDR3 contains 13 residues. Trimming pared 1 base from V and 5 bases from J, leaving 9 bases between. Generated by immunoSEQ multiplex PCR, the TCRdb table keeps only in-frame clones and is missing some. The sample carries 52,000 or so clones, roughly 88% recorded once. The chain carries TRBV11-3 and TRBJ2-7, with a possible D match to TRBD2 (5 bases). The source material was peripheral blood. This sequence originates from a human donor in a cohort sampled during active COVID-19. The CDR3 reads CASSLVSEDEQYF. The CDR3 region has the DNA TGTGCCAGCAGCTTAGTCTCGGAGGACGAGCAGTACTTC.